The 30 T cell receptor beta chains below come from one sample, sequenced in a study of blood T cell repertoires in COVID-19. Data came from immunoSEQ multiplex PCR; TCRdb stores just in-frame clones and leaves some out. The sample includes over 400,000 clones, 75% to 90% of them seen just once. Sequencing input: peripheral blood. The receptors were gathered from a human donor in a cohort sampled during active COVID-19.

This clone was picked up one time. V and J are TRBV28 and TRBJ2-7, with 7 bases matching TRBD2. V gave up 4 bases and J gave up 0 bases; unmatched junction bases: 6. CDR1 is MDHEN and CDR2 is SYDVKM in the germline V gene. The length of the CDR3 is 15 residues. CDR3 sequence (DNA): TGTGCCAGCAGTTCCTCCGGGACTAACTCCTACGAGCAGTACTTC. This translates into CASSSSGTNSYEQYF.

The chain combines TRBV28 with TRBJ2-7; tentatively, D is TRBD1 (5 bases). Germline CDR1 MDHEN, CDR2 SYDVKM. This CDR3 contains 15 residues. V was cut by 5 bases and J by 1 base, with 15 bases left in between. CDR3 DNA: TGTGCCAGCAGTACCCCGACAGTTATTTCCTACGAGCAGTACTTC. Its translation: CASSTPTVISYEQYF.

This rearrangement joins TRBV7-2 to TRBJ1-2; D remains ambiguous. The CDR3 contains 14 residues. The V gene lost 4 bases and the J gene lost 1 base, with 10 bases spanning the gap. Germline CDR1 reads SGHTA; CDR2 reads FQGNSA. The CDR3: CASSSKTLNYGYTF. CDR3 nucleotides: TGTGCCAGCAGCTCCAAGACACTTAACTATGGCTACACCTTC.

This clone was seen a handful of times. The chain links TRBV27 to TRBJ1-4; D uncertain. Germline values: CDR1 MNHEY, CDR2 SMNVEV (reference sequence). Trimming pared 4 bases from V and 8 bases from J, leaving 11 bases between. The CDR3 is 13 residues long. The CDR3 reads CASSSLQEEKLFF. The CDR3 DNA sequence: TGTGCCAGCAGTTCTCTGCAAGAGGAAAAACTGTTTTTT.

This chain uses TRBV28 with TRBJ2-7; D gene ambiguous. V was pared by 10 bases and J by 7 bases, with 14 bases between. The CDR3 runs to 11 residues. Germline V gives CDR1 MDHEN, CDR2 SYDVKM. CDR3 in amino acids: CAILNSGEQYF. CDR3 in DNA: TGTGCCATCCTAAACTCCGGGGAGCAGTACTTC.

In nucleotides, the CDR3 is TGTGCCAGCAGCTGGGGGGACTTGAACACCGGGGAGCTGTTTTTT. Translated, it gives CASSWGDLNTGELFF. The J gene is TRBJ2-2, the V gene TRBV9, with D perhaps TRBD2 (6 bases). Trimming removed 4 bases at V and 1 base at J, with 11 bases between. The CDR3 runs to 15 residues. Looked up from germline, CDR1 is SGDLS and CDR2 is YYNGEE.

The chain carries TRBV4-1 and TRBJ2-1, with 16 bases aligning to TRBD2. The CDR3 length is 18 residues. Germline V gene data show CDR1 as MGHRA and CDR2 as YSYEKL. The J segment lost 7 bases and the V segment lost 4 bases, leaving 10 bases of the junction unmatched. The CDR3 nucleotides read TGCGCCAGCAGCCGAACCGGGACTAGCGGGAGGGTGGTTAATGAGCAGTTCTTC. Protein: CASSRTGTSGRVVNEQFF.

This sequence joins TRBV28 and TRBJ1-5, with D maybe TRBD1 (6 bases). The CDR3 is 16 residues long. Germline assignment: CDR1 MDHEN and CDR2 SYDVKM. Trimming removed 6 bases from V and 5 bases from J, with 20 bases in between. CDR3 in amino acids: CASRTSGAPLDQPQHF. CDR3 nucleotides: TGTGCCAGCAGAACCTCAGGGGCGCCCCTAGATCAGCCCCAGCATTTT. The variable domain in full, completed from reference TRBV28 and TRBJ1-5, reads DVKVTQSSRYLVKRTGEKVFLECVQDMDHENMFWYRQDPGLGLRLIYFSYDVKMKEKGDIPEGYSVSREKKERFSLILESASTNQTSMYLCASRTSGAPLDQPQHFGDGTRLSIL.

The chain links TRBV24-1 to TRBJ2-5, with TRBD2 matching 9 bases. The CDR3 runs 16 residues. The germline V gene encodes CDR1 KGHDR and CDR2 SFDVKD. V dropped 9 bases and J dropped 4; count of bases not matched to a gene: 14. DNA for the CDR3: TGTGCCACCTCCATGGGTAGCGGGAGTAACCGAGAGACCCAGTACTTC. The encoded protein is CATSMGSGSNRETQYF.

The chain uses TRBV4-3 and TRBJ1-1; unclear D gene. Germline assignment: CDR1 LGHNA and CDR2 YSLEER. The CDR3 is made up of 14 amino acids. Trimming took off 0 bases at V and 5 bases at J, with 10 bases between the two ends. CDR3: CASSQEERRTEAFF. The CDR3 DNA follows: TGCGCCAGCAGCCAAGAGGAGCGGAGGACTGAAGCTTTCTTT.

V is TRBV6-2 or TRBV6-3 and J is TRBJ2-1, with D possibly being TRBD1 (5 bases). The CDR3 loop spans 15 amino acids. Trimming shortened V by 3 bases and J by 2 bases, and 11 bases separated the two germline ends. Germline V gene sequence: CDR1 MNHEY, CDR2 SVGEGT. CDR3 amino acids: CASSYRQGTYNEQFF. CDR3 sequence (DNA): TGTGCCAGCAGTTATAGGCAGGGAACCTACAATGAGCAGTTCTTC.

This chain connects TRBV5-1 to TRBJ2-1; TRBD1 matches 9 bases. The germline gives CDR1 SGHRS, CDR2 YFSETQ. This CDR3 region has 18 residues. Trimming removed 2 bases from V and 0 bases from J; junction bases left unmatched: 9. The CDR3 DNA sequence: TGCGCCAGCAGCTTCCCAGGACAGGGGTCTCTCTCCTACAATGAGCAGTTCTTC. Translation: CASSFPGQGSLSYNEQFF.

The V gene is TRBV6-5, the J gene TRBJ2-6; no reliable D call. The germline CDR1 and CDR2 sequences are MNHEY and SVGAGI. Trimming removed 7 bases at V and 2 bases at J, with 12 bases between. The CDR3 has 15 residues. This CDR3 reads CASKSVSAGANVLTF. In DNA form, the CDR3 reads TGTGCCAGCAAATCCGTTTCGGCTGGGGCCAACGTCCTGACTTTC.

The V gene is TRBV19, the J gene TRBJ2-2, with D perhaps matching TRBD2 (6 bases). The germline gives CDR1 LNHDA, CDR2 SQIVND (reference sequence). V lost 5 bases to trimming and J lost 5 bases, with 6 bases between them. This CDR3 has 12 amino acids. DNA for the CDR3: TGTGCCAGTAGTCGGGAGACCGGGGAGCTGTTTTTT. This codes for CASSRETGELFF.

The genes are TRBV11-2 and TRBJ1-1; the D is unclear. The CDR3 extends over 14 amino acids. Trimming removed 0 bases at V and 1 base at J, with 6 bases between. Germline V gene data show CDR1 as SGHAT and CDR2 as FQNNGV. DNA of the CDR3: TGTGCCAGCAGCTTAGATCTCTCGAACACTGAAGCTTTCTTT. Its translation is CASSLDLSNTEAFF.

The CDR3 coding sequence is TGTGCCAGCAGCTTAATTATCGGGAGCTCCTACAATGAGCAGTTCTTC. This gives the protein CASSLIIGSSYNEQFF. This chain connects TRBV5-5 to TRBJ2-1; possibly TRBD2 for D (6 bases). Trimming stripped 2 bases from V and 0 bases from J, with 12 bases between. Germline loops: CDR1 SGHKS, CDR2 YYEKEE (reference sequence). The CDR3 consists of 16 residues.

This rearrangement joins TRBV7-2 to TRBJ2-3, with D unclear. Trimming left V 1 base short and J 2 bases short, with 7 bases between. The germline V gene encodes CDR1 SGHTA and CDR2 FQGNSA. CDR3 length equals 14 residues. This CDR3 is CASSLVYNTDTQYF. The CDR3 DNA reads as TGTGCCAGCAGCTTAGTATATAACACAGATACGCAGTATTTT.

V is TRBV6-2 or TRBV6-3 and J is TRBJ2-3; weak D call: TRBD1 (6 bases). Germline V CDR1 and CDR2: MNHEY, SVGEGT. Trimming took off 3 bases at V and 8 bases at J, with 18 bases between the two ends. The CDR3 consists of 15 residues. CDR3 nucleotides: TGTGCCAGCAGTTATCCGGTAGGGGGAGATTTTACGCAGTATTTT. Translating gives CASSYPVGGDFTQYF.

The rearrangement uses TRBV19 and TRBJ1-1; TRBD1 is a possible D gene (6 bases). The germline V gene has CDR1 LNHDA and CDR2 SQIVND (reference sequence). The CDR3 loop spans 14 amino acids. Trimming took off 5 bases at V and 3 bases at J, with 13 bases between the two ends. CDR3 amino acids: CASSLRTDYTEAFF. In nucleotides, the CDR3 is TGTGCCAGTAGTCTCCGGACAGATTACACTGAAGCTTTCTTT. Full variable domain (missing parts from reference TRBV19 and TRBJ1-1): DGGITQSPKYLFRKEGQNVTLSCEQNLNHDAMYWYRQDPGQGLRLIYYSQIVNDFQKGDIAEGYSVSREKKESFPLTVTSAQKNPTAFYLCASSLRTDYTEAFFGQGTRLTVV.

The chain joins TRBV6-6 to TRBJ2-7; D is possibly TRBD1 (5 bases). The CDR3 has 14 residues. Trimming took 11 bases from V and 6 from J, leaving 23 bases between them. In germline, CDR1 is MNHNY, CDR2 SVGAGI (reference sequence). CDR3 amino acids: CASRTFAGISEQYF. DNA of the CDR3: TGTGCCTCCCGGACGTTTGCAGGGATTAGCGAGCAGTACTTC.

Only one count was recorded for this clone. The J gene is TRBJ1-2, the V gene TRBV28; possible D gene TRBD1, 5 bases. Germline V CDR1 and CDR2: MDHEN, SYDVKM. The V end was cut by 7 bases, the J end by 3 bases, with 18 bases between. CDR3 length equals 15 residues. The CDR3 sequence: CASTPGGTLDYGYTF. The DNA for the CDR3 is TGTGCCAGCACCCCGGGGGGAACCTTAGACTATGGCTACACCTTC.

The chain recombines TRBV27 with TRBJ1-1; 12 bases fit TRBD1. CDR1 is MNHEY, CDR2 SMNVEV, per germline (reference sequence). This CDR3 is 17 amino acids long. J was trimmed by 3 bases and V by 8 bases; bases with no gene match: 13. For the CDR3, the DNA is TGTGCCAGCGTAATACAATGGGACAGGGGGCGCGACACTGAAGCTTTCTTT. Its protein product is CASVIQWDRGRDTEAFF.

The rearrangement joins TRBV3-1 (or the pseudogene TRBV3-2) to TRBJ1-2; D uncertain. Germline CDR1 reads LGHDT; CDR2 reads YNNKEL (reference sequence). Trimming cost V 4 bases and J 7 bases, with 16 bases left between them. CDR3 size: 14 residues. CDR3 residues: CASSPRFGEGGYTF. The CDR3 region has the DNA TGTGCCAGCAGCCCCCGGTTCGGGGAAGGTGGCTACACCTTC.

The gene calls are TRBV24-1 and TRBJ2-2; 9 bases map to TRBD1. J lost 2 bases, V lost 3 bases, and 3 bases had no gene match. Germline lookup yields CDR1 KGHDR and CDR2 SFDVKD. The CDR3 is made up of 16 amino acids. The CDR3 loop reads CATSDLGQGNTGELFF. The CDR3 bases are TGTGCCACCAGTGATCTGGGACAGGGAAACACCGGGGAGCTGTTTTTT.

The chain recombines TRBV5-1 with TRBJ1-1; TRBD1 is a possible D gene (5 bases). The CDR3 extends over 15 amino acids. V shed 0 bases and J shed 6 bases, with 15 bases lying between them. Germline V CDR1 and CDR2: SGHRS, YFSETQ. The CDR3 coding sequence is TGCGCCAGCAGCTTGGTGCAGGGAAGTAAATCTGAAGCTTTCTTT. This sequence encodes CASSLVQGSKSEAFF.

V is TRBV11-3 and J is TRBJ2-7, with D maybe TRBD1 (6 bases). The CDR3 is made up of 12 amino acids. The germline V gene has CDR1 SGHNT and CDR2 YENEEA. V was pared by 5 bases and J by 5 bases, with 10 bases between. CDR3 sequence reads: CASSRTADEQYF. As DNA, the CDR3 is TGTGCCAGCAGCCGGACAGCCGACGAGCAGTACTTC.

The chain combines TRBV6-5 with TRBJ2-5; 9 bases map to TRBD2. After removal of 6 bases from V and 5 bases from J, the junction contained 7 bases not matched to a gene. The CDR3 runs to 14 residues. Germline CDR1 reads MNHEY; CDR2 reads SVGAGI. The CDR3: CASSRAGGEETQYF. CDR3 nucleotide sequence: TGTGCCAGCAGCCGGGCGGGAGGGGAGGAGACCCAGTACTTC.

The chain combines TRBV5-4 with TRBJ2-3; TRBD2 agrees at 14 bases. Per the germline V gene, CDR1 is SGHNT and CDR2 is YYREEE (reference sequence). V trimming: 4 bases; J trimming: 5 bases; junction bases outside the gene matches: 6. The CDR3 runs to 16 residues. CDR3 protein: CASSTGLAGGEDTQYF. The CDR3 DNA is TGTGCCAGCAGCACCGGACTAGCGGGAGGTGAAGATACGCAGTATTTT.

The chain employs TRBV2 and TRBJ2-3; D is possibly TRBD1 (6 bases). Germline assignment: CDR1 SNHLY and CDR2 FYNNEI. This CDR3 is 14 amino acids long. V shed 7 bases and J shed 2 bases, with 13 bases lying between them. The CDR3 region has the DNA TGTGCCAGCAATGGACAGATTAACACAGATACGCAGTATTTT. It codes for CASNGQINTDTQYF.

V usage is TRBV6-2 or TRBV6-3 and J usage is TRBJ1-6, with D unresolved. This CDR3 has 15 residues. From germline, CDR1 is MNHEY and CDR2 SVGEGT. V was trimmed by 2 bases and J by 2 bases, leaving 7 bases between them. The CDR3 sequence: CASSYRQAYNSPLHF. The CDR3 DNA is TGTGCCAGCAGTTACCGCCAGGCCTATAATTCACCCCTCCACTTT.